This TCR beta chain originates from a study of cytomegalovirus exposure and HLA in healthy donors. Trimming removed 5 bases from V and 3 bases from J, with 20 bases in between. This CDR3 is 18 amino acids long. CDR1 SGHTA and CDR2 FQGNSA come from the germline V gene. On this clone: Its antigen is unidentified.

Study conclusions and caveats: A link between a missense DCLRE1C variant and TCR beta V- and J-gene trimming emerged from a later analysis. One later analysis reportedly identified an Asian-associated ancestry cluster that showed fewer N-insertions than the 666-donor mean.

PCR involved 60 Vbeta and 13 Jbeta primers. The protocol was immunoSEQ multiplex PCR, while the TCRdb copy is restricted to in-frame clones and leaves out a portion. The table lists 63,000 or so clones, around 80% of them singletons. The V call is TRBV7-2, the J call TRBJ1-6; D is ambiguous. Sequenced: PBMCs. The clonotype originates from a woman aged 25 to 39 in good health and CMV-seronegative. DNA for the CDR3: TGTGCCAGCAGCCCAGACTCCATCCGTCAGAGCTATAATTCACCCCTCCACTTT. As protein: CASSPDSIRQSYNSPLHF.